A single sample is the source of the 26 T cell receptor beta chains below, sequenced in a study of shared T cell receptors in the human thymus. Sequencing was performed with immunoSEQ multiplex PCR; in TCRdb, only in-frame clones are kept and a portion is missing. The repertoire has about 380,000 clones, around 93% of them found once; the top ten carry around 0.019%. Sequencing was carried out using thymocytes. Receptors originate from a human donor.

The chain is built from TRBV18 and TRBJ2-4; 7 nucleotides agree with TRBD1. Germline loops: CDR1 KGHSH, CDR2 LQKENI. CDR3 length: 13 amino acids. V shed 5 bases, J shed 7 bases, and the junction held 5 bases outside the gene matches. CDR3 residues: CASSSPDRNIQYF. DNA of the CDR3: TGTGCCAGCTCATCCCCGGACAGGAACATTCAGTACTTC.

This clone was counted a few times. The chain links TRBV10-3 to TRBJ2-7; D unresolved. The V gene's germline CDR1 is ENHRY and CDR2 SYGVKD. Trimming pared 1 base from V and 3 bases from J, leaving 7 bases between. The CDR3 is 13 amino acids. CDR3 DNA: TGTGCCATCAGTGAGTTGGGGTACTACGAGCAGTACTTC. The encoded protein is CAISELGYYEQYF.

This chain connects TRBV5-1 to TRBJ2-7; 7 nucleotides agree with TRBD1. Germline V lookup: CDR1 SGHRS, CDR2 YFSETQ. CDR3 length: 18 residues. With 4 bases clipped from V and 1 base from J, the junction kept 17 bases outside the gene matches. The CDR3 sequence is CASSRTGTVKRPSYEQYF. The CDR3 DNA sequence: TGCGCCAGCAGCCGTACCGGGACAGTAAAGCGGCCTTCCTACGAGCAGTACTTC.

The chain uses TRBV7-2 and TRBJ2-5; 13 bases are shared with TRBD2. Germline V gene sequence: CDR1 SGHTA, CDR2 FQGNSA. J lost 0 bases, V lost 4 bases, and 8 bases had no gene match. The CDR3 is 18 residues long. The CDR3 protein is CASSSPGLAGRYQETQYF. In DNA form, the CDR3 reads TGTGCCAGCAGCTCACCGGGACTAGCGGGAAGGTACCAAGAGACCCAGTACTTC.

The J gene is TRBJ2-7, the V gene TRBV11-2; no firm D call. Per the germline V gene, CDR1 is SGHAT and CDR2 is FQNNGV. This CDR3 has 14 residues. Trimming cost V 0 bases and J 4 bases, with 10 bases left between them. The CDR3 DNA is TGTGCCAGCAGCTTAGATAACTCGCCATACGAGCAGTACTTC. This codes for CASSLDNSPYEQYF.

CDR3 DNA: TGCGCCAGCAGCCAAGATCAGAAGGTCCGGACTAGCGGTGTCGGTGAGCAGTTCTTC. It codes for CASSQDQKVRTSGVGEQFF. The J gene is TRBJ2-1, the V gene TRBV4-1; 10 bases match TRBD2. Losses at the gene ends were 0 bases for V and 9 bases for J; bases not matched to a gene: 17. The CDR3 runs 19 residues. The germline gives CDR1 MGHRA, CDR2 YSYEKL.

This chain joins TRBV27 and TRBJ1-5; possibly TRBD1 for D (6 bases). Germline assignment: CDR1 MNHEY and CDR2 SMNVEV (reference sequence). This CDR3 spans 14 amino acids. V lost 5 bases, J lost 11 bases, and 19 bases lay in between. In DNA, the CDR3 is TGTGCCAGCAGTGCCGGGACACCCCTAGCTGCCCAGCATTTT. This translates into CASSAGTPLAAQHF.

This chain connects TRBV5-1 to TRBJ2-5, with TRBD1 identical over 10 bases. The CDR3 sequence is 16 residues long. Germline trimming cut 4 bases from V and 5 bases from J; bases unmatched to any gene: 11. CDR1 SGHRS and CDR2 YFSETQ come from the germline V gene. CDR3 protein: CASSPIRQGAVETQYF. As DNA, the CDR3 is TGCGCCAGCAGCCCTATAAGACAGGGGGCGGTGGAGACCCAGTACTTC.

The chain uses TRBV15 and TRBJ2-7; the D gene could be TRBD1 or TRBD2 (5 bases each). V was shortened by 3 bases and J by 5 bases, with 8 bases between the two germline ends. The length of the CDR3 is 12 residues. Germline CDR1 and CDR2: LNHNV and YYDKDF (reference sequence). CDR3 amino acids: CATSSQGHEQYF. DNA for the CDR3: TGTGCCACCAGCAGCCAGGGACACGAGCAGTACTTC.

This clone was seen only a few times. This rearrangement joins TRBV23-1 to TRBJ1-3; D remains unclear. TRBV23-1 is designated an ORF whose function remains uncertain. CDR3 length: 15 amino acids. V was clipped by 2 bases and J by 4 bases, with 12 bases between them. The CDR3 DNA sequence: TGCGCCAGCAGTCAAAAGGACCGAGGAGGAAACACCATATATTTT. Protein product: CASSQKDRGGNTIYF.

The chain uses TRBV12-5 and TRBJ1-2; D is undetermined. Germline V CDR1 and CDR2: LGHNT, FRNRAP. The CDR3 consists of 14 residues. V shed 1 base and J shed 4 bases, with 10 bases lying between them. In nucleotides, the CDR3 is TGTGCTAGTGGTTTGGAGGGCAGGATCTATGGCTACACCTTC. Protein sequence: CASGLEGRIYGYTF.

The chain uses TRBV27 and TRBJ1-6, with TRBD1 matching 8 bases. V lost 0 bases and J lost 10; bases outside the gene matches: 8. CDR1 and CDR2 (germline): MNHEY, SMNVEV (reference sequence). This CDR3 comprises 16 residues. CDR3 sequence reads: CASSLSPSRGLSPLHF. The CDR3, as DNA: TGTGCCAGCAGTTTATCTCCGTCCAGGGGGCTATCACCCCTCCACTTT.

The gene calls are TRBV28 and TRBJ2-1; 14 bases are shared with TRBD2. The germline CDR1 and CDR2 sequences are MDHEN and SYDVKM. CDR3 size: 17 residues. Trimming took 6 bases from V and 2 from J; bases not matched to a gene: 6. CDR3 in amino acids: CASSHGLAGGTYNEQFF. DNA of the CDR3: TGTGCCAGCAGCCACGGACTAGCGGGAGGCACCTACAATGAGCAGTTCTTC.

V usage is TRBV11-3 and J usage is TRBJ2-1; 10 bases align to TRBD2. With 5 bases clipped from V and 8 bases from J, the junction kept 18 bases outside the gene matches. The CDR3 consists of 18 residues. CDR1 SGHNT and CDR2 YENEEA come from the germline V gene. CDR3 sequence: CASSRRASSSGSAHEQFF. CDR3 sequence (DNA): TGTGCCAGCAGCCGCCGAGCTTCCTCTAGCGGGAGCGCGCATGAGCAGTTCTTC.

The chain couples TRBV19 to TRBJ2-7, with 10 bases identical to TRBD1. The CDR3 spans 16 residues. Germline V CDR1 and CDR2: LNHDA, SQIVND (reference sequence). V gave up 3 bases and J gave up 0 bases; unmatched junction bases: 5. The DNA of the CDR3 is TGTGCCAGTAGTATTAAGGACAGGGGGAGCTCCTACGAGCAGTACTTC. This translates into CASSIKDRGSSYEQYF.

The chain employs TRBV28 and TRBJ2-7; the D is unclear. This CDR3 spans 13 amino acids. Trimming removed 1 base at V and 2 bases at J, with 6 bases between. Looked up from germline, CDR1 is MDHEN and CDR2 is SYDVKM. Here the CDR3 DNA reads TGTGCCAGCAGTTTATCTGGCCCCTACGAGCAGTACTTC. Translated, it gives CASSLSGPYEQYF.

This clone was detected once. The V and J genes are TRBV4-3 and TRBJ1-3, with a weak D call TRBD1 (5 bases). Trimming took off 4 bases at V and 2 bases at J, with 12 bases between the two ends. Germline CDR1 LGHNA, CDR2 YSLEER. There are 15 residues in the CDR3. The chain's CDR3 is CASSLGGKPGNTIYF. The CDR3 DNA reads as TGCGCCAGCAGCCTTGGGGGGAAGCCTGGAAACACCATATATTTT.

Concerning this clone: This CDR3 is also generated by other DNA sequences in the sample. The chain carries TRBV18 and TRBJ2-5, with D hard to call. Trimming stripped 4 bases from V and 1 base from J, with 1 base between. The CDR3 consists of 11 residues. Germline-derived CDR1 and CDR2 are KGHSH and LQKENI. CDR3 nucleotide sequence: TGTGCCAGCTCACTCCAAGAGACCCAGTACTTC. It encodes CASSLQETQYF.

The rearrangement uses TRBV29-1 and TRBJ1-1, with a possible D match to TRBD1 (5 bases). Between the trimmed V and J ends, which lost 1 base and 7 bases, there was a span of 16 bases. The CDR3 has 14 amino acids. Germline values: CDR1 SQVTM, CDR2 ANQGSEA. CDR3 bases: TGCAGCGTTGAAGGTCAGGGCGTCTCGGGTGAAGCTTTCTTT. It yields the protein CSVEGQGVSGEAFF.

The chain links TRBV4-2 to TRBJ2-1; D unclear. Germline lookup yields CDR1 LGHNA and CDR2 YNFKEQ. The V and J ends lost 4 bases and 7 bases respectively, with 17 bases between them. The CDR3 totals 15 residues. The CDR3 DNA reads as TGTGCCAGCAGCCCCTCTAGAGGTGGTTTAAATGAGCAGTTCTTC. This encodes CASSPSRGGLNEQFF.

The genes are TRBV18 and TRBJ2-5, with a tentative D call TRBD1 (5 bases). Trimming removed 6 bases from V and 0 bases from J, with 14 bases in between. The germline gives CDR1 KGHSH, CDR2 LQKENI. There are 15 residues in the CDR3. Here the CDR3 DNA reads TGTGCCAGCTCCCCTGGGCCAGGGAACCAAGAGACCCAGTACTTC. Amino acids: CASSPGPGNQETQYF. The whole variable domain, filled in from reference TRBV18 and TRBJ2-5, reads NAGVMQNPRHLVRRRGQEARLRCSPMKGHSHVYWYRQLPEEGLKFMVYLQKENIIDESGMPKERFSAEFPKEGPSILRIQQVVRGDSAAYFCASSPGPGNQETQYFGPGTRLLVL.

CDR3 protein: CASSESRVTRGPRETQYF. Written as DNA, the CDR3 is TGCGCCAGCAGTGAGTCTAGGGTGACGCGCGGCCCCCGGGAGACCCAGTACTTC. The genes are TRBV10-1 and TRBJ2-5; D is uncertain. CDR1 WNHNN and CDR2 SYGVQD come from the germline V gene (reference sequence). The ends were cut back, 0 bases at V and 5 bases at J, with 22 bases in the middle. The CDR3 length is 18 residues.

Concerning this clone itself: The junction differs from germline at one of its ends, possibly a read error. V is TRBV7-7 and J is TRBJ2-3; 8 nucleotides match TRBD2. The CDR3 loop spans 15 amino acids. Germline V CDR1 and CDR2: SSHAT, FNYEAQ (reference sequence). The CDR3 loop reads CASSLTGGPKDTQYF. The CDR3 nucleotides read TGTGCTAGCAGTCTAACGGGAGGGCCCAAAGATACGCAGTATTTT. The variable domain in full, with the rest retrieved from reference TRBV7-7 and TRBJ2-3, is GAGVSQSPRYKVTKRGQDVTLRCDPISSHATLYWYQQALGQGPEFLTYFNYEAQPDKSGLPSDRFSAERPEGSISTLTIQRTEQRDSAMYRCASSLTGGPKDTQYFGPGTRLTVL.

A few counts support this clone. The genes are TRBV28 and TRBJ2-1, with D tentatively TRBD2 (6 bases). CDR1 and CDR2 from the germline V gene are MDHEN and SYDVKM. This CDR3 has 14 amino acids. V lost 3 bases and J 7 bases, leaving 13 bases between the germline ends. CDR3 DNA sequence: TGTGCCAGCAGTTTCCGGGAGCGGTGTAATGAGCAGTTCTTC. Residues: CASSFRERCNEQFF.

This clone was seen just once. The CDR3 loop reads CASSQDFRTGEETQYF. The CDR3 DNA reads TGTGCCAGCAGCCAAGACTTCAGGACAGGGGAAGAGACCCAGTACTTC. The chain has TRBV14 and TRBJ2-5, with 9 bases fitting TRBD1. The CDR3 has 16 residues. The germline CDR1 and CDR2 sequences are SGHDN and FVKESK. Trimming at V came to 0 bases and at J to 3 bases, leaving 5 bases not matched to a gene.

The chain carries TRBV10-3 and TRBJ1-5; TRBD1 matches 11 bases. The CDR3 is made up of 15 amino acids. CDR1 is ENHRY and CDR2 is SYGVKD in the germline V gene. The V and J ends lost 3 bases and 5 bases, in that order; junction bases with no gene match: 3. In DNA, the CDR3 is TGTGCCATCAGTGAACGGGACAGGGGGGATCAGCCCCAGCATTTT. It encodes CAISERDRGDQPQHF.